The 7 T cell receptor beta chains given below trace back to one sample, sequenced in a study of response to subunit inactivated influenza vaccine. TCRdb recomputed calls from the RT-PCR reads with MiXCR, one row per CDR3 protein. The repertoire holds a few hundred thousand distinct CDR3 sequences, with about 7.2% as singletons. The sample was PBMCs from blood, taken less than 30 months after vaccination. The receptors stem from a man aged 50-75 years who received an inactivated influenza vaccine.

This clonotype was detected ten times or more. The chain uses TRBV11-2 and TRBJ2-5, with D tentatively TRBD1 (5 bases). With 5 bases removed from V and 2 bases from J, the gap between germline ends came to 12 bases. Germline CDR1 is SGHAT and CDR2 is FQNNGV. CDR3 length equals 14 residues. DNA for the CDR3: TGTGCCAGCAGCCCCTCAGGGCGTCAAGAGACCCAGTACTTC. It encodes CASSPSGRQETQYF.

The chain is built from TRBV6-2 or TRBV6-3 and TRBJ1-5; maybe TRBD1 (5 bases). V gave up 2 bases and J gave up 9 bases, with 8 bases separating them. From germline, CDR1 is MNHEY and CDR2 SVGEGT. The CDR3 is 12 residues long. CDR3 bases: TGTGCCAGCAGTTACGGGGGGTGGCCCCAGCATTTT. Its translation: CASSYGGWPQHF.

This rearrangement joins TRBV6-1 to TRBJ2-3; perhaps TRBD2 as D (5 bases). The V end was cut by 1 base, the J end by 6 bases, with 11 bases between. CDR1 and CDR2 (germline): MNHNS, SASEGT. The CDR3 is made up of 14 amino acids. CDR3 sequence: CASSEGGLADTQYF. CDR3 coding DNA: TGTGCCAGCAGTGAAGGAGGGTTAGCGGATACGCAGTATTTT.

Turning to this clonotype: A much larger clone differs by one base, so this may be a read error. For the CDR3, the DNA is TGCGCCAGCAGCTTGGCAACTAGCGAGGGAGTATACGAGCAGTACTTC. This gives the protein CASSLATSEGVYEQYF. V and J are TRBV5-1 and TRBJ2-7, with 7 bases lining up with TRBD2. V was clipped by 0 bases and J by 4 bases; unmatched bases: 10. This CDR3 contains 16 residues. The V gene's germline CDR1 is SGHRS and CDR2 YFSETQ.

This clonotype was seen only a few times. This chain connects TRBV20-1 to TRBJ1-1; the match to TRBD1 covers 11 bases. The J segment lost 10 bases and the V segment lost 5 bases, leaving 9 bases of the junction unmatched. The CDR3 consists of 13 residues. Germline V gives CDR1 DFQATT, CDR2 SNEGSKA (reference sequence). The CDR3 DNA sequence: TGCAGTGCTCTCCGGGACAGGGGGTTTTTAGCTTTCTTT. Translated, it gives CSALRDRGFLAFF.

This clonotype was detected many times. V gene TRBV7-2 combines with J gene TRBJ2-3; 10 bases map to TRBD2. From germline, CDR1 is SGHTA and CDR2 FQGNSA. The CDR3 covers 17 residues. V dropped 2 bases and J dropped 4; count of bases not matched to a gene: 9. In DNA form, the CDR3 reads TGTGCCAGCAGCTTAAGGGGAGGGACTAGCGCATCAGATACGCAGTATTTT. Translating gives CASSLRGGTSASDTQYF.

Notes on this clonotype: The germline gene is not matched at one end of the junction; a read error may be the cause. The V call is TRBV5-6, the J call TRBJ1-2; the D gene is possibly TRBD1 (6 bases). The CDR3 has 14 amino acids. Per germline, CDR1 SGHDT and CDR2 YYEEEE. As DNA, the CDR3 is TGTGCCAGCAGCTTAGCGACAGGAAGCTATAGCTACACCTTC. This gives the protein CASSLATGSYSYTF.